This paragraph covers one TCR beta chain sequence. This may arise from a read error, as a much more abundant clone is one base away. This CDR3 is also generated by other DNA sequences in the sample. This entry is derived from a study of shared clonotypes between healthy human individuals. Only in-frame clones appear in the TCRdb table, and some are missing; sequencing was by immunoSEQ multiplex PCR. This sample yields around 940,000 clones, of which approximately 80% are seen a single time; around 1.5% belongs to the top ten. The V segment lost 2 bases and the J segment 2 bases; nucleotides outside the gene matches: 3. Germline assignment: CDR1 SEHNR and CDR2 FQNEAQ (reference sequence). The CDR3 totals 16 residues.

The material sequenced was memory CD4+ T cells sorted from blood. Regarding subset: CD45RA-negative fraction. The V call is TRBV7-9, the J call TRBJ2-3; 11 positions match TRBD2. The sequence was obtained from a man aged 18-30 years in good health. CDR3 DNA sequence: TGTGCCAGCAGCTTAACTAGCGGGAGAGTCACAGATACGCAGTATTTT. This encodes CASSLTSGRVTDTQYF.